These 5 T cell receptor beta chains originate from one sample sequenced in a study of beta chain features in type 1 diabetes. Investigators reverse transcribed all isolated RNA, so they sequenced expressed TCRB transcripts. Assay: immunoSEQ multiplex PCR; the TCRdb copy retains only in-frame clones and omits some. The sample lists 80,000 to 90,000 clones, 25% to 35% occurring once. Material: stem cell memory CD4+ T cells from blood. These receptors came from a woman aged 18-29 years in good health.

DNA for the CDR3: TGTGCCAGCAGCCGGAGGGGGGGGGCGGACACTGAAGCTTTCTTT. Its protein product is CASSRRGGADTEAFF. V is TRBV4-2 and J is TRBJ1-1; possibly TRBD1 for D (6 bases). CDR3 length equals 15 residues. Trimming took off 4 bases at V and 3 bases at J, with 15 bases between the two ends. CDR1 is LGHNA and CDR2 is YNFKEQ in the germline V gene.

This chain joins TRBV6-1 and TRBJ2-7; 10 bases match TRBD1. J was trimmed by 4 bases and V by 7 bases; bases with no gene match: 4. Germline lookup yields CDR1 MNHNS and CDR2 SASEGT. CDR3 size: 13 residues. CDR3 nucleotides: TGTGCCAGCACTCCGGGACAGGGGTACGAGCAGTACTTC. Translation: CASTPGQGYEQYF.

This CDR3 reads CASSQGGSNYGYTF. The CDR3 bases are TGTGCCAGCAGCCAAGGAGGAAGTAACTATGGCTACACCTTC. This chain uses TRBV7-2 with TRBJ1-2; D is uncertain. The CDR3 runs 14 residues. The germline V and J ends were trimmed by 5 bases and 1 base, with 11 bases remaining between them. CDR1 SGHTA and CDR2 FQGNSA come from the germline V gene.

The chain uses TRBV19 and TRBJ2-5; 13 bases align to TRBD2. The CDR3 covers 16 residues. The V segment lost 4 bases and the J segment 6 bases; nucleotides outside the gene matches: 8. Germline lookup yields CDR1 LNHDA and CDR2 SQIVND (reference sequence). The CDR3 is CASSKLGTSGKKTQYF. Here the CDR3 DNA reads TGTGCCAGTAGTAAACTTGGGACTAGCGGGAAGAAGACCCAGTACTTC.

This clone appeared a few times. The chain links TRBV30 to TRBJ1-2, with a weak D call TRBD1 (6 bases). Germline V gives CDR1 GTSNPN, CDR2 SVGIG (reference sequence). The V gene lost 7 bases and the J gene lost 0 bases, with 12 bases spanning the gap. The CDR3 contains 13 residues. CDR3 coding DNA: TGTGCCTTCAACAGGGTCGCTAACTATGGCTACACCTTC. Its protein is CAFNRVANYGYTF.